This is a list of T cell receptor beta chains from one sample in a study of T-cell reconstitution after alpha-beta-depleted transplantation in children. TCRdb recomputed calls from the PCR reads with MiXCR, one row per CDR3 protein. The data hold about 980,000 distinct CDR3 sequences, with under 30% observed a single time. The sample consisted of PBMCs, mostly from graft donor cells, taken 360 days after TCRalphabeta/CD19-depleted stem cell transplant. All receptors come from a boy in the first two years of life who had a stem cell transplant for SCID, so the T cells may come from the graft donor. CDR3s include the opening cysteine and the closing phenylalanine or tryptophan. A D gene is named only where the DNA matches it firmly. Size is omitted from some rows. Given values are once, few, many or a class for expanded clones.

cdr3_nt: TGTGCCACCAGTGATGTTGACAGGGGGCGCCGTGAGACCCAGTACTTC
cdr3_aa: CATSDVDRGRRETQYF
clone_size: -
d_call: TRBD1
v_call: TRBV24-1
j_call: TRBJ2-5

cdr3_nt: TGTGCCAGCAGCGTAGTTGGGAGCCTGGGGACCGGGGAGCTGTTTTTT
cdr3_aa: CASSVVGSLGTGELFF
clone_size: many
d_call: -
v_call: TRBV9
j_call: TRBJ2-2

cdr3_nt: TGCAGTGCTAGAGATGGGGGGCTATCCAAAAACATTCAGTACTTC
cdr3_aa: CSARDGGLSKNIQYF
clone_size: few
d_call: -
v_call: TRBV20-1
j_call: TRBJ2-4

cdr3_nt: TGTGCCAGCAGCGCCGATCTAGTAACGGAGACCCAGTACTTC
cdr3_aa: CASSADLVTETQYF
clone_size: -
d_call: -
v_call: TRBV9
j_call: TRBJ2-5

cdr3_nt: TGTGCCAGCAGTTACTGGGGGACAGCCTACAATGAGCAGTTCTTC
cdr3_aa: CASSYWGTAYNEQFF
clone_size: few
d_call: TRBD1
v_call: TRBV6-5
j_call: TRBJ2-1

cdr3_nt: TGCGCCAGCAGCCAAGATGGAAGGGTTCAGCCCCAGCATTTT
cdr3_aa: CASSQDGRVQPQHF
clone_size: few
d_call: -
v_call: TRBV4-1
j_call: TRBJ1-5

cdr3_nt: TGCAGTGCCTCTTCCGCTCAAGGCCCCAGCACAGATACGCAGTATTTT
cdr3_aa: CSASSAQGPSTDTQYF
clone_size: -
d_call: -
v_call: TRBV20-1
j_call: TRBJ2-3

cdr3_nt: TGTGCCAGCTCCAATCCGTGGGACAGCCTGAGGGACTACACCTTC
cdr3_aa: CASSNPWDSLRDYTF
clone_size: -
d_call: TRBD1
v_call: TRBV28
j_call: TRBJ1-2

cdr3_nt: TGTGCCAGCAGTGAATCGTCAAGGCGGGCAGGGTATTGGGAGACCCAGTACTTC
cdr3_aa: CASSESSRRAGYWETQYF
clone_size: -
d_call: -
v_call: TRBV25-1
j_call: TRBJ2-5

cdr3_nt: TGTGCCAGCAGTTCCGGACTAGTAACCGGGGAGCTGTTTTTT
cdr3_aa: CASSSGLVTGELFF
clone_size: -
d_call: TRBD2
v_call: TRBV12-3/TRBV12-4
j_call: TRBJ2-2

cdr3_nt: TGTGCCAGCAGCGACAGCCATAGCAATCAGCCCCAGCATTTT
cdr3_aa: CASSDSHSNQPQHF
clone_size: once
d_call: -
v_call: TRBV2
j_call: TRBJ1-5

cdr3_nt: TGTGCCAGCAGCATAGTGACTAGCGGGGCCCTCGAGCAGTACTTC
cdr3_aa: CASSIVTSGALEQYF
clone_size: few
d_call: TRBD2
v_call: TRBV7-2
j_call: TRBJ2-7

cdr3_nt: TGTGCCAGCAGGCGCTGGGACAGGTCGGAGGGCTACACCTTC
cdr3_aa: CASRRWDRSEGYTF
clone_size: -
d_call: TRBD1
v_call: TRBV6-1
j_call: TRBJ1-2

cdr3_nt: TGTGCCAGCAGTCGACTAGCGGGGGAGCAGTTCTTC
cdr3_aa: CASSRLAGEQFF
clone_size: few
d_call: TRBD2
v_call: TRBV6-5
j_call: TRBJ2-1

cdr3_nt: TGCAGTGCTAGGTCCAGGACTGGGGCCAACGTCCTGACTTTC
cdr3_aa: CSARSRTGANVLTF
clone_size: -
d_call: -
v_call: TRBV20-1
j_call: TRBJ2-6